Listed here are 20 T cell receptor beta chains from one sample, sequenced in a study of blood T cell repertoires in COVID-19. The table came from immunoSEQ multiplex PCR; TCRdb's copy has only in-frame clones and leaves some out. The sample has about 120,000 clones; approximately 84% are singletons. Sequencing was performed on peripheral blood. Receptor source: a man aged 70 or older with active or convalescent COVID-19.

The sample holds one count of this clone. The chain links TRBV27 to TRBJ2-7; 8 bases are a match to TRBD2. CDR3 size: 15 residues. Germline V gene data show CDR1 as MNHEY and CDR2 as SMNVEV (reference sequence). V gave up 2 bases and J gave up 2 bases; unmatched junction bases: 5. CDR3 amino acids: CASSLISGSAYEQYF. The DNA of the CDR3 is TGTGCCAGCAGTTTAATCAGCGGGAGTGCCTACGAGCAGTACTTC.

This sequence joins TRBV2 and TRBJ1-6, with D maybe TRBD1 (6 bases). The CDR3 length is 14 residues. Germline V gene sequence: CDR1 SNHLY, CDR2 FYNNEI. V was cut by 4 bases and J by 9 bases, with 13 bases left in between. This chain's CDR3 is CASSGTAEASPLHF. In DNA form, the CDR3 reads TGTGCCAGCAGTGGGACAGCCGAAGCTTCACCCCTCCACTTT.

This chain links TRBV27 with TRBJ2-3; 10 nucleotides line up with TRBD1. CDR3 length: 16 residues. CDR1 and CDR2 from the germline V gene are MNHEY and SMNVEV (reference sequence). Losses at the gene ends were 1 base for V and 2 bases for J; bases not matched to a gene: 3. CDR3 sequence (DNA): TGTGCCAGCAGTTTATTGGGACAGGGGAACACAGATACGCAGTATTTT. Translating gives CASSLLGQGNTDTQYF.

This clone was counted between two and nine times. The rearrangement joins TRBV27 to TRBJ2-3; D uncertain. The CDR3 is made up of 13 amino acids. The germline gives CDR1 MNHEY, CDR2 SMNVEV (reference sequence). The V and J ends lost 6 bases and 3 bases respectively, with 10 bases between them. DNA for the CDR3: TGTGCCAGCAGGCCCCCGGGTACAGATACGCAGTATTTT. It codes for CASRPPGTDTQYF.

The genes are TRBV19 and TRBJ2-3, with 10 bases identical to TRBD2. This CDR3 has 13 residues. Trimming cost V 9 bases and J 4 bases; bases outside gene matches: 4. CDR1 LNHDA and CDR2 SQIVND come from the germline V gene (reference sequence). CDR3 in DNA: TGTGCCAGCTCTAGCGGGAGCTCAGATACGCAGTATTTT. Amino acid sequence: CASSSGSSDTQYF. Variable domain in full (rest from reference TRBV19 and TRBJ2-3): DGGITQSPKYLFRKEGQNVTLSCEQNLNHDAMYWYRQDPGQGLRLIYYSQIVNDFQKGDIAEGYSVSREKKESFPLTVTSAQKNPTAFYLCASSSGSSDTQYFGPGTRLTVL.

This chain joins TRBV28 and TRBJ2-7; 7 bases fit TRBD1. The CDR3 spans 14 residues. The V and J ends lost 7 bases and 6 bases, in that order; junction bases with no gene match: 12. Germline-derived CDR1 and CDR2 are MDHEN and SYDVKM. The DNA of the CDR3 is TGTGCCAGCACCGCAACCGGGACAGTGACCGAGCAGTACTTC. Protein sequence: CASTATGTVTEQYF.

This clone was seen a few times. The chain combines TRBV10-3 with TRBJ1-6; perhaps TRBD1 as D (5 bases). Between the trimmed V and J ends, which lost 6 bases and 5 bases, there was a span of 11 bases. Germline lookup yields CDR1 ENHRY and CDR2 SYGVKD. This CDR3 has 14 residues. CDR3 residues: CAISVGHNNSPLHF. DNA of the CDR3: TGTGCCATCAGCGTAGGACACAATAATTCACCCCTCCACTTT.

V usage is TRBV24-1 and J usage is TRBJ1-5, with TRBD1 identical over 9 bases. The J segment lost 1 base and the V segment lost 6 bases, leaving 3 bases of the junction unmatched. The CDR3 covers 15 residues. The V gene's germline CDR1 is KGHDR and CDR2 SFDVKD. The CDR3 sequence is CATSPTGGSNQPQHF. For the CDR3, the DNA is TGTGCCACCAGTCCGACAGGGGGGAGCAATCAGCCCCAGCATTTT.

V usage is TRBV19 and J usage is TRBJ2-3, with D perhaps TRBD2 (5 bases). The V gene lost 5 bases and the J gene lost 4 bases, with 13 bases spanning the gap. Germline lookup yields CDR1 LNHDA and CDR2 SQIVND (reference sequence). The CDR3 is made up of 14 amino acids. The CDR3 here is CASSPLFGADTQYF. The CDR3 DNA sequence: TGTGCCAGTAGTCCCCTTTTCGGGGCAGATACGCAGTATTTT.

This clone is a singleton in its sample. The gene calls are TRBV11-1 and TRBJ2-2; D remains unclear. The CDR3 sequence is 15 residues long. The ends were cut back, 5 bases at V and 1 base at J, with 11 bases in the middle. CDR1 and CDR2 from the germline V gene are SGHAT and FQDESV (reference sequence). The CDR3 region is CASSPEPENTGELFF. The CDR3 coding sequence is TGTGCCAGCAGCCCGGAGCCAGAGAACACCGGGGAGCTGTTTTTT.

This clone was detected a few times. The chain couples TRBV7-9 to TRBJ1-1; a possible D gene is TRBD1 (6 bases). Germline loops: CDR1 SEHNR, CDR2 FQNEAQ (reference sequence). V lost 5 bases to trimming and J lost 1 base, with 8 bases between them. The length of the CDR3 is 13 residues. The CDR3: CASSPTGNTEAFF. In DNA form, the CDR3 reads TGTGCCAGCAGCCCGACAGGGAACACTGAAGCTTTCTTT.

The rearrangement joins TRBV7-2 to TRBJ2-7; perhaps TRBD1 as D (7 bases). The germline V and J ends were trimmed by 2 bases and 4 bases, with 12 bases remaining between them. Germline loops: CDR1 SGHTA, CDR2 FQGNSA. This CDR3 spans 14 amino acids. The CDR3 here is CASSLSQGGYEQYF. CDR3 nucleotides: TGTGCCAGCAGCTTAAGCCAGGGGGGTTACGAGCAGTACTTC.

The rearrangement uses TRBV10-3 and TRBJ2-2; TRBD1 matches at 8 bases. The CDR3 is made up of 15 amino acids. V trimming: 6 bases; J trimming: 0 bases; junction bases outside the gene matches: 3. Germline CDR1 ENHRY, CDR2 SYGVKD. In nucleotides, the CDR3 is TGTGCCATCAGATCACAGGGGGCGAACACCGGGGAGCTGTTTTTT. Encoded protein: CAIRSQGANTGELFF.

The chain is built from TRBV3-1 (or the pseudogene TRBV3-2) and TRBJ2-3; 8 bases are shared with TRBD1. Germline loops: CDR1 LGHDT, CDR2 YNNKEL (reference sequence). The V gene end was trimmed by 1 base and the J gene end by 4 bases; junction bases not matched to a gene: 1. This CDR3 region has 14 residues. CDR3 in DNA: TGTGCCAGCAGCCAAGGGACAGGGTCAGATACGCAGTATTTT. Its translation: CASSQGTGSDTQYF.

The chain recombines TRBV4-3 with TRBJ1-1; tentatively, D is TRBD1 (5 bases). The CDR3 has 14 amino acids. Germline V gene lookup returns CDR1 LGHNA and CDR2 YSLEER. V lost 4 bases and J 1 base, leaving 10 bases between the germline ends. CDR3 in DNA: TGCGCCAGCAGCCCCAACGGGGGGAACACTGAAGCTTTCTTT. Translated, it gives CASSPNGGNTEAFF.

The genes are TRBV5-4 and TRBJ1-1; the match to TRBD1 covers 8 bases. The CDR3 sequence is 13 residues long. The V gene's germline CDR1 is SGHNT and CDR2 YYREEE (reference sequence). V shed 5 bases and J 4 bases; nucleotides not matched to a gene: 4. CDR3 in DNA: TGTGCCAGCAGTTCTGACAGGGGCACTGAAGCTTTCTTT. This encodes CASSSDRGTEAFF.

This chain connects TRBV11-2 to TRBJ2-1; D might be TRBD1 (6 bases). Trimming removed 1 base at V and 3 bases at J, with 10 bases between. Per germline, CDR1 SGHAT and CDR2 FQNNGV. The CDR3 totals 15 residues. The CDR3 DNA is TGTGCCAGCAGCTTAGGTGGCAGGGGCTACAATGAGCAGTTCTTC. Translated: CASSLGGRGYNEQFF.

CDR3 protein: CASSLAGPSGRLRGETQYF. The CDR3 region has the DNA TGTGCCAGCAGCTTAGCGGGGCCTAGCGGGAGACTGAGGGGAGAGACCCAGTACTTC. This chain connects TRBV7-2 to TRBJ2-5; 10 bases match TRBD2. With 0 bases clipped from V and 4 bases from J, the junction kept 14 bases outside the gene matches. Per the germline V gene, CDR1 is SGHTA and CDR2 is FQGNSA. This CDR3 is 19 amino acids long. Drawing the rest from reference TRBV7-2 and TRBJ2-5, the complete variable domain is GAGVSQSPSNKVTEKGKDVELRCDPISGHTALYWYRQSLGQGLEFLIYFQGNSAPDKSGLPSDRFSAERTGGSVSTLTIQRTQQEDSAVYLCASSLAGPSGRLRGETQYFGPGTRLLVL.

This clone was seen once. The chain is built from TRBV27 and TRBJ1-2; 9 bases are shared with TRBD1. V trimming: 6 bases; J trimming: 8 bases; junction bases outside the gene matches: 10. Germline V CDR1 and CDR2: MNHEY, SMNVEV (reference sequence). This CDR3 comprises 14 residues. CDR3 coding DNA: TGTGCCAGCAGGGGGACAGGGCCCACCGGGGGCTACACCTTC. It yields the protein CASRGTGPTGGYTF.

This clone was seen repeatedly, ten times or more. The rearrangement joins TRBV11-3 to TRBJ2-7; D gene uncertain. The CDR3 contains 12 residues. Germline V gene lookup returns CDR1 SGHNT and CDR2 YENEEA. Trimming left V 5 bases short and J 6 bases short, with 11 bases between. The CDR3 DNA sequence: TGTGCCAGCAGCGCCGATACTGTCGAGCAGTACTTC. It is translated as CASSADTVEQYF.